The entry that follows covers one T cell receptor (beta chain) sequence. This specimen comes from a study of blood T cells in healthy people across ages. A second PCR, run for roughly 7 to 12 cycles, used a sample-barcoded 5' primer plus a J-beta primer mix. The authors tagged each cDNA molecule using a template-switch adaptor with 12 random nucleotides. TCRdb recomputed calls from the 5' RACE reads with MiXCR, one row per CDR3 protein. This repertoire shows about 1.7 million distinct CDR3 sequences, about 30% found once; its top ten account for about 8%. Deletions cut 2 bases from V and 5 bases from J, with 15 bases between. Germline CDR1 LGHDT, CDR2 YNNKEL (reference sequence). This CDR3 spans 15 amino acids.

This TCR was sampled from a young woman in good health. Sequencing was done on a sample of blood. The chain employs TRBV3-1 and TRBJ2-5; D possibly corresponds to TRBD2 (7 bases). This CDR3 is CASSQSFPGGETQYF. The CDR3 nucleotides are TGTGCCAGCAGCCAAAGCTTTCCGGGGGGCGAGACCCAGTACTTC.